What follows are 23 T cell receptor beta chains derived from one specimen sequenced in a study of response to subunit inactivated influenza vaccine. Via MiXCR, TCRdb re-called the RT-PCR reads, giving one row per CDR3 protein. The sample has some 190,000 distinct CDR3 sequences, approximately 15% seen once; the top ten hold roughly 26%. The sequencing used CD8+ T cells sorted from PBMCs, collected more than 4 days after vaccination. The receptors were sampled from a man aged 50 or older who received an inactivated influenza vaccine.

This clonotype has more than one count but fewer than ten. The gene calls are TRBV28 and TRBJ2-5; tentatively, D is TRBD2 (6 bases). The germline CDR1 and CDR2 sequences are MDHEN and SYDVKM. V lost 0 bases and J 3 bases, leaving 11 bases between the germline ends. There are 15 residues in the CDR3. CDR3: CASSLWSAGKETQYF. CDR3 nucleotide sequence: TGTGCCAGCAGTTTATGGTCGGCGGGGAAAGAGACCCAGTACTTC. Based on the CDR3 plus reference TRBV28 and TRBJ2-5, the full variable domain is DVKVTQSSRYLVKRTGEKVFLECVQDMDHENMFWYRQDPGLGLRLIYFSYDVKMKEKGDIPEGYSVSREKKERFSLILESASTNQTSMYLCASSLWSAGKETQYFGPGTRLLVL.

This clonotype was seen only a few times. The chain joins TRBV28 to TRBJ2-1; unclear D gene. The length of the CDR3 is 13 residues. Germline V CDR1 and CDR2: MDHEN, SYDVKM. V was shortened by 3 bases and J by 8 bases, with 11 bases between the two germline ends. The CDR3: CASSLTYGDEQFF. CDR3 DNA sequence: TGTGCCAGCAGTTTGACCTACGGCGATGAGCAGTTCTTC.

Here the CDR3 DNA reads TGCGCCAGCAGCCAAGATCCGGACAGGGGATTAGTGGTAACCTCCTACAATGAGCAGTTCTTC. This codes for CASSQDPDRGLVVTSYNEQFF. The gene calls are TRBV4-1 and TRBJ2-1; 9 bases align to TRBD1. The CDR3 runs to 21 residues. Germline loops: CDR1 MGHRA, CDR2 YSYEKL. Losses at the gene ends were 0 bases for V and 0 bases for J; bases not matched to a gene: 15.

The J gene is TRBJ1-3, the V gene TRBV25-1; TRBD1 might be the D (6 bases). Germline-derived CDR1 and CDR2 are MGHDK and SYGVNS. Between the trimmed V and J ends, which lost 2 bases and 3 bases, there was a span of 17 bases. The CDR3 runs to 17 residues. CDR3 loop: CASSEPEFLRGGNTIYF. CDR3 DNA sequence: TGTGCCAGCAGTGAACCAGAATTCCTCAGGGGTGGAAACACCATATATTTT.

This clonotype was recorded at least ten times. V gene TRBV5-6 combines with J gene TRBJ2-3, with unresolved D. The germline CDR1 and CDR2 sequences are SGHDT and YYEEEE. The germline V and J ends were trimmed by 0 bases and 0 bases, with 5 bases remaining between them. The CDR3 is 14 residues long. DNA for the CDR3: TGTGCCAGCAGCTTGGGGGTCAGCACAGATACGCAGTATTTT. Encoded protein: CASSLGVSTDTQYF.

This clonotype was seen more than once but under ten times. V is TRBV4-3 and J is TRBJ2-7, with a tentative D call TRBD1 (6 bases). The CDR3 runs 12 residues. The V gene's germline CDR1 is LGHNA and CDR2 YSLEER. V was trimmed by 1 base and J by 5 bases, leaving 6 bases between them. The CDR3 nucleotides read TGCGCCAGCAGCCAAGGGGGGCACGAGCAGTACTTC. Its translation: CASSQGGHEQYF.

J is TRBJ2-7 and V is TRBV28; D possibly corresponds to TRBD1 (6 bases). This CDR3 contains 11 residues. Germline V CDR1 and CDR2: MDHEN, SYDVKM. With 5 bases removed from V and 7 bases from J, the gap between germline ends came to 9 bases. The CDR3 nucleotides read TGTGCCAGCAGTACCGACAGGGAGCAGTACTTC. Protein: CASSTDREQYF.

This chain links TRBV27 with TRBJ1-1, with unresolved D. The germline V gene encodes CDR1 MNHEY and CDR2 SMNVEV (reference sequence). The length of the CDR3 is 14 residues. Trimming pared 4 bases from V and 11 bases from J, leaving 20 bases between. Here the CDR3 reads CASSSQSPSGRAFF. The DNA of the CDR3 is TGTGCCAGCAGTTCGCAGAGCCCTTCCGGGAGGGCTTTCTTT.

This clonotype has a handful of counts. The chain has TRBV11-1 and TRBJ2-7, with 13 bases identical to TRBD2. This CDR3 region has 18 residues. The J segment lost 4 bases and the V segment lost 3 bases, leaving 12 bases of the junction unmatched. Germline loops: CDR1 SGHAT, CDR2 FQDESV (reference sequence). CDR3 in DNA: TGTGCCAGCAGCTTTGGGAAAACAGGGACTAGCGGGAATTACGAGCAGTACTTC. This translates into CASSFGKTGTSGNYEQYF.

Comment on this clonotype: This may stem from a read error, because a much larger clone lies one nucleotide away. The V and J genes are TRBV11-2 and TRBJ2-7; D is perhaps TRBD2 (5 bases). From germline, CDR1 is SGHAT and CDR2 FQNNGV. CDR3 size: 13 residues. CDR3 loop: CAGSFRGTYEQYF. The CDR3, as DNA: TGTGCCGGCAGCTTTCGGGGTACCTACGAGCAGTACTTC.

The J gene is TRBJ2-1, the V gene TRBV24-1, with a weak D call TRBD2 (6 bases). V shed 8 bases and J shed 3 bases, with 22 bases lying between them. There are 17 residues in the CDR3. CDR1 is KGHDR, CDR2 SFDVKD, per germline. This CDR3 reads CATKQTGDLGGYNEQFF. CDR3 DNA sequence: TGTGCCACCAAGCAAACGGGCGACCTCGGGGGCTACAATGAGCAGTTCTTC.

This clonotype was picked up many times. CDR3 nucleotide sequence: TGTGCCAGCAGTATCCCGGGACAGATCACTGAAGCTTTCTTT. Amino acid sequence: CASSIPGQITEAFF. This chain joins TRBV6-1 and TRBJ1-1; 7 nucleotides match TRBD1. This CDR3 has 14 amino acids. CDR1 is MNHNS and CDR2 is SASEGT in the germline V gene. The V segment lost 5 bases and the J segment 4 bases; nucleotides outside the gene matches: 7.

V usage is TRBV4-3 and J usage is TRBJ2-3, with D perhaps given as TRBD1 or TRBD2 (5 bases each). CDR1 LGHNA and CDR2 YSLEER come from the germline V gene. The CDR3 loop spans 17 amino acids. V was pared by 0 bases and J by 2 bases, with 15 bases between. CDR3 sequence: CASSQDYAGTITDTQYF. CDR3 in DNA: TGCGCCAGCAGCCAAGATTACGCAGGGACCATCACAGATACGCAGTATTTT.

The chain links TRBV6-5 to TRBJ1-6, with unresolved D. Per the germline V gene, CDR1 is MNHEY and CDR2 is SVGAGI. Trimming shortened V by 0 bases and J by 4 bases, and 13 bases separated the two germline ends. This CDR3 has 17 residues. The CDR3 DNA is TGTGCCAGCAGTTACTCGAGTACACATGTGTATAATTCACCCCTCCACTTT. It translates to CASSYSSTHVYNSPLHF.

Of note for this clonotype: A read error may account for a junction end that differs from germline. V usage is TRBV7-9 and J usage is TRBJ2-7, with D possibly matching TRBD2 (5 bases). This CDR3 has 14 amino acids. Germline V gene data show CDR1 as SEHNR and CDR2 as FQNEAQ (reference sequence). The CDR3 DNA reads as TGTGCCGGCAGCCCTAGCCCGGGTACCAACGAGCAGTACTTC. This sequence encodes CAGSPSPGTNEQYF.

This clonotype showed up many times. This rearrangement joins TRBV11-3 to TRBJ2-7; 9 nucleotides align to TRBD1. V lost 5 bases and J lost 5; bases outside the gene matches: 7. This CDR3 is built from 14 residues. CDR1 is SGHNT, CDR2 YENEEA, per germline. The chain's CDR3 is CASSVIGTGHEQYF. In nucleotides, the CDR3 is TGTGCCAGCAGCGTCATAGGGACAGGGCACGAGCAGTACTTC.

The chain employs TRBV12-3 or TRBV12-4 and TRBJ1-5; tentative D call: TRBD1 (6 bases). This CDR3 comprises 15 residues. V was clipped by 3 bases and J by 1 base, with 10 bases between them. CDR3 in DNA: TGTGCCAGCAGTTTCGGCAGGGGAAGCAATCAGCCCCAGCATTTT. Its protein is CASSFGRGSNQPQHF.

This clonotype appeared many times. V and J are TRBV9 and TRBJ2-1; D is perhaps TRBD1 (5 bases). The germline gives CDR1 SGDLS, CDR2 YYNGEE. V was cut by 0 bases and J by 10 bases, with 8 bases left in between. The CDR3 consists of 12 residues. For the CDR3, the DNA is TGTGCCAGCAGCGTAGATTGGACAGAGCAGTTCTTC. Translated, it gives CASSVDWTEQFF.

This clonotype was detected a few times. The chain uses TRBV6-5 and TRBJ2-1; TRBD2 aligns across 8 bases. The trim removed 2 bases at V and 9 bases at J, leaving 6 bases unmatched. The V gene's germline CDR1 is MNHEY and CDR2 SVGAGI. This CDR3 region has 14 residues. The CDR3 loop is CASSYGTSGAEQFF. The CDR3, as DNA: TGTGCCAGCAGTTACGGCACTAGCGGAGCTGAGCAGTTCTTC.

The genes are TRBV7-9 and TRBJ2-1; D may be TRBD1 or TRBD2 (5 bases each). The CDR3 loop spans 17 amino acids. With 5 bases removed from V and 2 bases from J, the gap between germline ends came to 19 bases. Germline V CDR1 and CDR2: SEHNR, FQNEAQ (reference sequence). The CDR3 loop reads CASSEGSGAGPYNEQFF. The CDR3 coding sequence is TGTGCCAGCAGCGAGGGGTCGGGCGCGGGCCCCTACAATGAGCAGTTCTTC.

This clonotype was seen many times. The rearrangement uses TRBV3-1 and TRBJ2-3, with TRBD1 as a possible D gene (5 bases). Germline values: CDR1 LGHDT, CDR2 YNNKEL (reference sequence). V lost 0 bases and J lost 6, with 13 bases in between. The length of the CDR3 is 15 residues. The CDR3 loop is CASSQDRGPGDTQYF. The CDR3 region has the DNA TGTGCCAGCAGCCAAGATAGGGGCCCGGGTGATACGCAGTATTTT.

This clonotype has more than one count but fewer than ten. The chain couples TRBV6-5 to TRBJ1-1; D ambiguous. From germline, CDR1 is MNHEY and CDR2 SVGAGI. V was trimmed by 4 bases and J by 7 bases, leaving 13 bases between them. The CDR3 sequence is 13 residues long. The CDR3 loop is CASSFYRADEAFF. The CDR3 DNA is TGTGCCAGCAGTTTTTACCGGGCGGATGAAGCTTTCTTT.

This clonotype was observed many times. This chain connects TRBV3-1 to TRBJ2-3; 7 bases are a match to TRBD2. With 0 bases clipped from V and 7 bases from J, the junction kept 19 bases outside the gene matches. The CDR3 runs 19 residues. CDR1 and CDR2 (germline): LGHDT, YNNKEL (reference sequence). Here the CDR3 reads CASSQDWDASGASSNTQYF. CDR3 coding DNA: TGTGCCAGCAGCCAAGATTGGGATGCTAGCGGAGCTTCTTCAAATACGCAGTATTTT.